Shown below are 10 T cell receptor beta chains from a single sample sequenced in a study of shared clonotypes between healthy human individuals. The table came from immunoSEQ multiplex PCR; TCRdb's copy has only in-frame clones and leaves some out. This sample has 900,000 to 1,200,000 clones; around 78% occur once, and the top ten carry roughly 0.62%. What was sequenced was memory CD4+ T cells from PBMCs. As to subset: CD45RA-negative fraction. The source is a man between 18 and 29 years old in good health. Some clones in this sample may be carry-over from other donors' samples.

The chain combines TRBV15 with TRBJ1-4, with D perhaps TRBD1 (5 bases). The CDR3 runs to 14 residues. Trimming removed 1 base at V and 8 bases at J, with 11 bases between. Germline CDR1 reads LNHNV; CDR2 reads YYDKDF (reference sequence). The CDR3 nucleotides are TGTGCCACCAGCAGAGGGCAGGGAGGCGAAAAACTGTTTTTT. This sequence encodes CATSRGQGGEKLFF.

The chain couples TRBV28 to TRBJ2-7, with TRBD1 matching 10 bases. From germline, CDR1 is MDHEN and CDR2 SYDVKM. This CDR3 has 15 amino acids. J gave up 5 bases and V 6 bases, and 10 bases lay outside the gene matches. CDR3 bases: TGTGCCAGCAGCTCCCCGGACAGGGGGACGGACGAGCAGTACTTC. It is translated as CASSSPDRGTDEQYF.

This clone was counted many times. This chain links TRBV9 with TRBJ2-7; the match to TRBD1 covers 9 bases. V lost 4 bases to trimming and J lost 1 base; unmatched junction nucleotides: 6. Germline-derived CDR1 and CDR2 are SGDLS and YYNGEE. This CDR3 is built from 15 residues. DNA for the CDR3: TGTGCCAGCAGCCCGAGGGACAGGGCATCCTACGAGCAGTACTTC. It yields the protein CASSPRDRASYEQYF.

As DNA, the CDR3 is TGCGCCAGCAGCTTGGAGTTCGGGCTCGCCTACAATGAGCAGTTCTTC. Encoded protein: CASSLEFGLAYNEQFF. This chain uses TRBV5-1 with TRBJ2-1; unclear D gene. V gave up 0 bases and J gave up 2 bases, with 12 bases separating them. This CDR3 spans 16 amino acids. Germline loops: CDR1 SGHRS, CDR2 YFSETQ.

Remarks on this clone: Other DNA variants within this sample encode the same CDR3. The CDR3 region has the DNA TGTGCCAGCAGCCAAGAAGGACTAGCGGACAATGAGCAGTTCTTC. As protein: CASSQEGLADNEQFF. This sequence joins TRBV4-2 and TRBJ2-1; 10 bases map to TRBD2. Germline CDR1 is LGHNA and CDR2 is YNFKEQ. The V gene end was trimmed by 0 bases and the J gene end by 5 bases; junction bases not matched to a gene: 1. CDR3 length equals 15 residues.

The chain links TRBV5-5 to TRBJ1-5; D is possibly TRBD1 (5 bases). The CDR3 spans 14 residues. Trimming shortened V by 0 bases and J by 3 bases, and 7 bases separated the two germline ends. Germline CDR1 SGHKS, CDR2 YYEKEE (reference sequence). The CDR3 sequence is CASSLDGTNQPQHF. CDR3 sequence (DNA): TGTGCCAGCAGCTTGGACGGGACCAATCAGCCCCAGCATTTT.

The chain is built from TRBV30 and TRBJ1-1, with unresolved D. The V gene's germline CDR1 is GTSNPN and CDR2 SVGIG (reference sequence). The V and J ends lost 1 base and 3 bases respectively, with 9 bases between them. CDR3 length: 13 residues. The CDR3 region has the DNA TGTGCCTGGAGTGAAGGACCATACACTGAAGCTTTCTTT. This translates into CAWSEGPYTEAFF.

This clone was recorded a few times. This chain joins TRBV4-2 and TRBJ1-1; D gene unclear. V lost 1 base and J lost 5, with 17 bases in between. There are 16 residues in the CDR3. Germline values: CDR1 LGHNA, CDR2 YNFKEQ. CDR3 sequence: CASSQVGQLRSTEAFF. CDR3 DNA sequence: TGTGCCAGCAGCCAAGTCGGTCAGCTCAGAAGTACTGAAGCTTTCTTT.

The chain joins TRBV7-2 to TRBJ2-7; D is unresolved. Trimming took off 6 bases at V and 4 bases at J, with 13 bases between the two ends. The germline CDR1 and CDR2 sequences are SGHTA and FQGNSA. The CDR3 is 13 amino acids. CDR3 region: CASSTTPGYEQYF. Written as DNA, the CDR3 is TGTGCCAGCAGTACGACGCCCGGTTACGAGCAGTACTTC.

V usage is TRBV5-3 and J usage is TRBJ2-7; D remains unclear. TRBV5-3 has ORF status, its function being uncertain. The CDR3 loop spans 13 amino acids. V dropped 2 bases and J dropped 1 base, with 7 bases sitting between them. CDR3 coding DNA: TGTGCCAGAAGCTTCTACCGTTCCTACGAGCAGTACTTC. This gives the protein CARSFYRSYEQYF.